This T cell receptor beta chain appears in the sequencing data of a study of blood T cell repertoires in COVID-19. Across the whole study: There were acute and convalescent COVID-19 samples, and they came from the United States, Italy and Spain.

From germline, CDR1 is SGHRS and CDR2 YFSETQ. The CDR3 is 12 residues long. V lost 8 bases and J lost 10, with 13 bases in between. This clone was picked up a small number of times. Data came from immunoSEQ multiplex PCR; TCRdb stores just in-frame clones and leaves some out. The sample records around 200,000 clones, about 83% being singletons. Source material: peripheral blood. The chain recombines TRBV5-1 with TRBJ1-6, with TRBD1 as a possible D gene (6 bases). This receptor was identified in a man aged 18 to 30 with active or convalescent COVID-19. CDR3 nucleotide sequence: TGCGCCAGGAACAGGGAGAGGTCACCCCTCCACTTT. As protein: CARNRERSPLHF. The variable domain in full, with the rest retrieved from reference TRBV5-1 and TRBJ1-6, is KAGVTQTPRYLIKTRGQQVTLSCSPISGHRSVSWYQQTPGQGLQFLFEYFSETQRNKGNFPGRFSGRQFSNSRSEMNVSTLELGDSALYLCARNRERSPLHFGNGTRLTVT.